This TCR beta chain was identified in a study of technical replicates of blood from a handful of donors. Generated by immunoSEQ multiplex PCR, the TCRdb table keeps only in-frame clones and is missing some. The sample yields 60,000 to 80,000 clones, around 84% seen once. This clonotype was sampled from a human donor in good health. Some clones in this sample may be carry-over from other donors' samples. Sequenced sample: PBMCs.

CDR3 DNA: TGTGCCGGAAAAGAGGGTGCTTCTGGAAACACCATATATTTT. Protein sequence: CAGKEGASGNTIYF. The rearrangement joins TRBV6-6 to TRBJ1-3, with no clear D. The CDR3 loop spans 14 amino acids. V was pared by 11 bases and J by 1 base, with 15 bases between. Germline V gene sequence: CDR1 MNHNY, CDR2 SVGAGI (reference sequence).